Presented here are 31 T cell receptor beta chains from one specimen sequenced in a study of T cell clonality in common variable immunodeficiency. General study findings and limits: Common variable immunodeficiency TCR beta sequences reportedly had fewer deletions and N-nucleotide insertions.

Assay used: immunoSEQ multiplex PCR; TCRdb lists only in-frame clones, some missing. This sample has around 21,000 clones and no singletons, with under 3% in the ten largest. Antigens for these TCRs are unknown. Sequenced: peripheral blood mononuclear cells. Every receptor here comes from a human donor with common variable immunodeficiency.

Turning to this clone: The CDR3 extends 3 residues past the end of the read, so its final part is completed from the germline J gene. The V and J genes are TRBV18 and TRBJ2-5; 9 nucleotides line up with TRBD1. Germline V CDR1 and CDR2: KGHSH, LQKENI. CDR3 length: 15 amino acids. After removal of 8 bases from V and 0 bases from J, the junction contained 7 bases not matched to a gene. CDR3 bases read: TGTGCCAGCACTAGGGACAGGGAGTACCAAGAGACC. Its protein product is CASTRDREYQET. The complete CDR3 reads CASTRDREYQETQYF.

This clone was recorded a few times. The read is 3 residues too short to cover the CDR3 end, so that end is filled in from the germline J gene. The gene calls are TRBV5-1 and TRBJ2-5; 8 bases align to TRBD2. The CDR3 covers 16 residues. J lost 2 bases, V lost 0 bases, and 6 bases had no gene match. Germline V lookup: CDR1 SGHRS, CDR2 YFSETQ. CDR3 DNA, as far as it was read: TGCGCCAGCAGCTTGGCCGGGAGGGGTCGTCAAGAGACC. Translation gives CASSLAGRGRQET. The entire CDR3 is CASSLAGRGRQETQYF.

Turning to this clone: The read gets to within 3 residues of the CDR3 end, and the germline J gene fills in the rest. This chain joins TRBV6-2 or TRBV6-3 and TRBJ2-5, with TRBD1 as a possible D gene (6 bases). CDR1 is MNHEY and CDR2 is SVGEGT in the germline V gene. V shed 6 bases and J shed 1 base, with 18 bases lying between them. This CDR3 spans 16 amino acids. CDR3 sequence: CASRRGLQGSQETQYF. The sequenced part of the CDR3 DNA is TGTGCCAGCAGACGCGGATTACAGGGTTCCCAAGAGACC.

This clone has just a few counts. The read ends 3 residues early relative to the CDR3; the germline J gene fills the gap. The chain is built from TRBV7-6 and TRBJ2-7; no clear D. Germline lookup yields CDR1 SGHVS and CDR2 FNYEAQ. Trimming took off 5 bases at V and 3 bases at J, with 5 bases between the two ends. The CDR3 is 11 residues long. CDR3 DNA, as far as it was read: TGTGCCAGCAGCCTTAACTACGAG. Amino acid sequence: CASSLNYE. The whole CDR3 reads CASSLNYEQYF.

This clone was counted only a few times. The CDR3 is cut off 3 residues early in the read; its end comes from the germline J gene. The chain links TRBV18 to TRBJ2-7, with 9 positions matching TRBD2. This CDR3 is 18 amino acids long. CDR1 is KGHSH and CDR2 is LQKENI in the germline V gene. The ends lost 2 bases at V and 0 bases at J; junction bases unmatched: 11. CDR3 sequence reads: CASSPITLAGPGSYEQYF. The part of the CDR3 DNA that was read is TGTGCCAGCTCACCAATCACGCTAGCGGGGCCCGGCTCCTACGAG.

This clone was seen a handful of times. The missing CDR3 end, 3 residues past where the read stops, is filled in from the germline J gene. This chain joins TRBV29-1 and TRBJ2-7; the D gene is possibly TRBD1 (5 bases). Germline V gene data show CDR1 as SQVTM and CDR2 as ANQGSEA. The CDR3 covers 13 residues. The V end lost 6 bases, the J end lost 1 base, and 13 bases lay between the germline ends. This CDR3 reads CSVSGQNSYEQYF. Partial CDR3 DNA: TGCAGCGTGTCAGGGCAGAATTCCTACGAG.

A note on this clone: The read stops 3 residues short of the end of the CDR3; the missing end is completed from the germline J gene. The chain combines TRBV6-2 or TRBV6-3 with TRBJ2-2, with D possibly TRBD2 on 6 matching bases. CDR3 length: 14 amino acids. CDR1 is MNHEY, CDR2 SVGEGT, per germline. Trimming left V 4 bases short and J 4 bases short, with 10 bases between. CDR3 in amino acids: CASSSGLPTGELFF. The sequenced part of the CDR3 DNA is TGTGCCAGCAGTTCGGGACTCCCCACCGGGGAG.

To note about this clone: The read finishes 3 residues shy of the CDR3 end, and the germline J gene is used to complete it. The V gene is TRBV19, the J gene TRBJ1-5; perhaps TRBD1 as D (5 bases). Germline CDR1 LNHDA, CDR2 SQIVND (reference sequence). The CDR3 is made up of 14 amino acids. Trimming stripped 3 bases from V and 3 bases from J, with 9 bases between. CDR3 residues: CASSISGYNQPQHF. CDR3 DNA, as far as it was read: TGTGCCAGTAGTATTTCAGGGTACAATCAGCCC.

Comment on this clone: The read is 3 residues too short to cover the CDR3 end, so that end is filled in from the germline J gene. This chain joins TRBV2 and TRBJ2-5; tentatively, D is TRBD2 (5 bases). The CDR3 contains 14 residues. Germline V CDR1 and CDR2: SNHLY, FYNNEI. V lost 8 bases and J lost 4, with 17 bases in between. The CDR3: CASHLEPRGETQYF. The sequenced part of the CDR3 DNA is TGTGCCAGCCACCTAGAGCCTCGGGGAGAGACC.

About this clone itself: The CDR3 end is not reached by the read, which stops 3 residues before it; the germline J gene fills it in. The gene calls are TRBV19 and TRBJ1-5; D uncertain. The CDR3 has 15 residues. V lost 4 bases, J lost 0 bases, and 10 bases lay in between. Per the germline V gene, CDR1 is LNHDA and CDR2 is SQIVND (reference sequence). The CDR3 sequence is CASSTEGLSNQPQHF. Partial CDR3 DNA: TGTGCCAGTAGTACCGAAGGACTTAGCAATCAGCCC.

This clone was counted a few times. CDR3: CASSLARGLDYTF. The sequenced part of the CDR3 DNA is TGTGCCAGCAGTCTGGCGAGGGGCTTAGAC. The chain recombines TRBV5-6 with TRBJ1-2, with a weak D call TRBD1 (5 bases). Read data end 3 residues before the CDR3 end; the end is taken from the germline J gene. The CDR3 runs to 13 residues. Germline CDR1 SGHDT, CDR2 YYEEEE.

There are a few counts of this clone. The CDR3 end is not reached by the read, which stops 3 residues before it; the germline J gene fills it in. This chain links TRBV7-3 with TRBJ2-2; D is perhaps TRBD1 (6 bases). V was pared by 5 bases and J by 1 base, with 14 bases between. Looked up from germline, CDR1 is SGHTA and CDR2 is FQGTGA. The CDR3 runs to 16 residues. The CDR3 DNA, read in part, is TGTGCCAGCAGCATCGGGACACTCATGAACACCGGGGAG. Its translation: CASSIGTLMNTGE. The whole CDR3 is CASSIGTLMNTGELFF.

Note on this clone: Other DNA sequences in the same sample also yield this CDR3. The part of the CDR3 DNA that was read is TGTGCCAGCAACTCCTGGGACAGGGTCGGTGAGACC. Amino acid sequence: CASNSWDRVGET. The CDR3 as a whole reads CASNSWDRVGETQYF. The V gene is TRBV7-9, the J gene TRBJ2-5; 9 bases are shared with TRBD1. The read ends 3 residues shy of where the CDR3 ends; the end is completed using the germline J gene. This CDR3 comprises 15 residues. Germline CDR1 is SEHNR and CDR2 is FQNEAQ (reference sequence). V gave up 7 bases and J gave up 5 bases; unmatched junction bases: 11.

Notes on this clone: The read halts 3 residues ahead of the CDR3 end, with the missing end drawn from the germline J gene. This chain uses TRBV18 with TRBJ2-1; 9 positions match TRBD2. The germline V gene has CDR1 KGHSH and CDR2 LQKENI. With V trimmed by 3 bases and J by 4 bases, 4 bases remained unmatched. CDR3 size: 15 residues. The DNA read from the CDR3 is TGTGCCAGCTCACCGTCTAGCGGGGTATACAATGAG. It encodes CASSPSSGVYNE. The CDR3, in full, reads CASSPSSGVYNEQFF.

This clone turned up a few times. The part of the CDR3 DNA that was read is TGTGCCAGTAGTCCGGGGACAGTAAACTATGGC. It yields the protein CASSPGTVNYG. From start to end, the CDR3 is CASSPGTVNYGYTF. The chain uses TRBV19 and TRBJ1-2, with TRBD1 identical over 7 bases. The read terminates 3 residues before the CDR3 end, so the remaining end is supplied by the germline J gene. Germline assignment: CDR1 LNHDA and CDR2 SQIVND (reference sequence). V gave up 5 bases and J gave up 2 bases; unmatched junction bases: 5. The CDR3 length is 14 residues.

At least ten counts were recorded for this clone. The CDR3 extends 3 residues past the end of the read, so its final part is completed from the germline J gene. The gene calls are TRBV20-1 and TRBJ1-6; tentatively, D is TRBD1 (5 bases). The ends were cut back, 6 bases at V and 9 bases at J, with 15 bases in the middle. Germline assignment: CDR1 DFQATT and CDR2 SNEGSKA (reference sequence). The CDR3 spans 13 residues. CDR3 residues: CSAGPFGGSPLHF. The sequenced part of the CDR3 DNA is TGCAGTGCCGGACCCTTCGGGGGTTCACCC.

This clone was counted between two and nine times. The read stops 3 residues short of the end of the CDR3; the missing end is completed from the germline J gene. This rearrangement joins TRBV7-2 to TRBJ2-1; 7 nucleotides match TRBD1. V lost 4 bases to trimming and J lost 6 bases; unmatched junction nucleotides: 3. Germline V lookup: CDR1 SGHTA, CDR2 FQGNSA. This CDR3 is 13 amino acids long. The sequenced CDR3 bases are TGTGCCAGCAGCTCGTACAGGGGCAATGAG. Protein sequence: CASSSYRGNE. The CDR3 as a whole reads CASSSYRGNEQFF.

Concerning this clone: From the germline J gene comes the end of the CDR3, since the read stops 3 residues before it. This sequence joins TRBV18 and TRBJ1-1; D gene uncertain. V was clipped by 3 bases and J by 5 bases, with 16 bases between them. The CDR3 contains 15 residues. Germline V CDR1 and CDR2: KGHSH, LQKENI. The covered CDR3 bases are TGTGCCAGCTCACCGGACTCCCTGGCGCGGACTGAA. It is translated as CASSPDSLARTE. The entire CDR3 protein reads CASSPDSLARTEAFF.

A note on this clone: The sequenced fragment ends 3 residues before the CDR3 boundary, so the rest is inferred from the germline J gene. J is TRBJ2-2 and V is TRBV18, with TRBD2 matching 11 bases. The CDR3 extends over 17 amino acids. Trimming at V came to 3 bases and at J to 5 bases, leaving 8 bases not matched to a gene. Germline CDR1 reads KGHSH; CDR2 reads LQKENI. The sequenced part of the CDR3 DNA is TGTGCCAGCTCACCGCAAGATCGGACTAGCGGGACCGGGGAG. Translating it yields CASSPQDRTSGTGE. The full CDR3 protein reads CASSPQDRTSGTGELFF.

In regard to this clone: The CDR3 goes on 3 residues after the read ends, and that part is filled in from the germline J gene. The chain couples TRBV19 to TRBJ1-2; D call uncertain. Trimming took 0 bases from V and 5 from J, leaving 19 bases between them. CDR3 length: 17 amino acids. Per germline, CDR1 LNHDA and CDR2 SQIVND (reference sequence). The CDR3 reads CASSIDHPLTLGYGYTF. The covered CDR3 bases are TGTGCCAGTAGTATAGATCATCCCCTTACCCTCGGGTATGGC.

Turning to this clone: The read terminates 3 residues ahead of where the CDR3 ends, so the germline J gene completes it. The J gene is TRBJ2-7, the V gene TRBV30; TRBD1 matches at 7 bases. V shed 5 bases, J shed 1 base, and the junction held 8 bases outside the gene matches. This CDR3 has 14 amino acids. Germline CDR1 and CDR2: GTSNPN and SVGIG (reference sequence). CDR3 loop: CAWESGQFSYEQYF. The covered CDR3 bases are TGTGCCTGGGAATCGGGACAGTTTTCCTACGAG.

For this clone: The sequence runs out 3 residues before the end of the CDR3; the remainder is reconstructed from the germline J gene. V is TRBV19 and J is TRBJ2-1; the match to TRBD2 covers 11 bases. V was pared by 10 bases and J by 1 base, with 9 bases of the junction left unmatched. CDR1 is LNHDA and CDR2 is SQIVND in the germline V gene (reference sequence). The CDR3 runs 16 residues. CDR3 DNA (partial): TGTGCCACTTGCGACCCTAGCGGGGGGTCCTACAATGAG. This translates into CATCDPSGGSYNE. The full CDR3 is CATCDPSGGSYNEQFF.

This clone showed up just a few times. The CDR3 is cut off 3 residues early in the read; its end comes from the germline J gene. The V gene is TRBV7-6, the J gene TRBJ1-1; D ambiguous. The V end was cut by 1 base, the J end by 5 bases, with 11 bases between. This CDR3 comprises 14 residues. Germline loops: CDR1 SGHVS, CDR2 FNYEAQ. The CDR3 DNA, read in part, is TGTGCCAGCAGCTTAGAGGTGACAAGGACTGAA. This encodes CASSLEVTRTE. The CDR3 in its entirety is CASSLEVTRTEAFF.

This clone has a count of ten or more. The missing CDR3 end, 3 residues past where the read stops, is filled in from the germline J gene. The chain uses TRBV19 and TRBJ2-7, with a weak D call TRBD1 (5 bases). The germline V gene encodes CDR1 LNHDA and CDR2 SQIVND (reference sequence). The germline V and J ends were trimmed by 3 bases and 1 base, with 16 bases remaining between them. The CDR3 has 16 amino acids. The part of the CDR3 DNA that was read is TGTGCCAGTAGTATTTGGGCGCCCAAGGGGTCCTACGAG. Its protein is CASSIWAPKGSYE. The full CDR3 protein reads CASSIWAPKGSYEQYF.

This clone was seen a few times. Incomplete CDR3 DNA: TGTGCCAGCTCACCACAGGATCTAGTCACTGAA. Amino acids: CASSPQDLVTE. The entire CDR3 is CASSPQDLVTEAFF. The rearrangement uses TRBV18 and TRBJ1-1; D gene ambiguous. The read stops 3 residues short of the end of the CDR3; the missing end is completed from the germline J gene. CDR1 is KGHSH, CDR2 LQKENI, per germline. V was clipped by 1 base and J by 4 bases, with 10 bases between them. The CDR3 has 14 amino acids.

This clone was recorded a few times. The read ends 3 residues shy of where the CDR3 ends; the end is completed using the germline J gene. This chain connects TRBV11-2 to TRBJ2-7, with a weak D call TRBD2 (6 bases). V gave up 6 bases and J gave up 4 bases, with 13 bases separating them. Germline V CDR1 and CDR2: SGHAT, FQNNGV. CDR3 length equals 13 residues. CDR3 DNA (partial): TGTGCCAGCAGACCCGGGACTGTTTACGAG. Translation: CASRPGTVYE. The full CDR3 sequence reads CASRPGTVYEQYF.

In the case of this clone: Coverage ceases 3 residues before the CDR3 finishes, and the germline J gene fills in the end. This rearrangement joins TRBV7-2 to TRBJ2-5, with D tentatively TRBD2 (6 bases). This CDR3 contains 15 residues. Trimming took 5 bases from V and 2 from J, leaving 15 bases between them. Germline V gene lookup returns CDR1 SGHTA and CDR2 FQGNSA. The covered CDR3 bases are TGTGCCAGCAGCAAAGAGGGCGGGGCTCAAGAGACC. Translated: CASSKEGGAQET. The CDR3 reads in full as CASSKEGGAQETQYF. The variable domain in full, with the rest retrieved from reference TRBV7-2 and TRBJ2-5, is GAGVSQSPSNKVTEKGKDVELRCDPISGHTALYWYRQSLGQGLEFLIYFQGNSAPDKSGLPSDRFSAERTGGSVSTLTIQRTQQEDSAVYLCASSKEGGAQETQYFGPGTRLLVL.

This clone occurred a few times. CDR3 DNA, as far as it was read: TGTGCCAGCAGTGAAGCCTGGACAGGGGTGACTGAA. This gives the protein CASSEAWTGVTE. The full CDR3 is CASSEAWTGVTEAFF. The chain has TRBV2 and TRBJ1-1, with 9 bases that match TRBD1. The CDR3 end is not reached by the read, which stops 3 residues before it; the germline J gene fills it in. CDR1 is SNHLY and CDR2 is FYNNEI in the germline V gene. V gave up 0 bases and J gave up 5 bases; unmatched junction bases: 4. The CDR3 contains 15 residues. Full variable domain (outside the CDR3, taken from reference TRBV2 and TRBJ1-1): EPEVTQTPSHQVTQMGQEVILRCVPISNHLYFYWYRQILGQKVEFLVSFYNNEISEKSEIFDDQFSVERPDGSNFTLKIRSTKLEDSAMYFCASSEAWTGVTEAFFGQGTRLTVV.

This clone occurred a few times. The sequence runs out 3 residues before the end of the CDR3; the remainder is reconstructed from the germline J gene. This chain joins TRBV29-1 and TRBJ2-3, with D tentatively TRBD2 (6 bases). Germline V gene lookup returns CDR1 SQVTM and CDR2 ANQGSEA. The CDR3 loop spans 12 amino acids. The V end lost 3 bases, the J end lost 6 bases, and 10 bases lay between the germline ends. The chain's CDR3 is CSVDGGMDTQYF. The CDR3 DNA, read in part, is TGCAGCGTTGACGGGGGAATGGATACG.

This clone was seen a few times. The read falls 3 residues short of the CDR3 end, and the missing part is taken from the germline J gene. V and J are TRBV7-7 and TRBJ2-5, with 7 bases identical to TRBD2. Trimming cost V 5 bases and J 2 bases; bases outside gene matches: 11. Germline assignment: CDR1 SSHAT and CDR2 FNYEAQ (reference sequence). The CDR3 sequence is 16 residues long. The covered CDR3 bases are TGTGCCAGCAGCCCGATGGGCGGGGGACCACAAGAGACC. Its translation is CASSPMGGGPQET. Given in full, the CDR3 is CASSPMGGGPQETQYF. Using reference TRBV7-7 and TRBJ2-5 for the parts outside the CDR3, the full variable domain is GAGVSQSPRYKVTKRGQDVTLRCDPISSHATLYWYQQALGQGPEFLTYFNYEAQPDKSGLPSDRFSAERPEGSISTLTIQRTEQRDSAMYRCASSPMGGGPQETQYFGPGTRLLVL.

About this clone itself: The read gets to within 3 residues of the CDR3 end, and the germline J gene fills in the rest. The chain links TRBV7-9 to TRBJ1-2; the match to TRBD1 covers 9 bases. Germline values: CDR1 SEHNR, CDR2 FQNEAQ (reference sequence). The length of the CDR3 is 15 residues. V was clipped by 5 bases and J by 3 bases; unmatched bases: 7. The CDR3 region is CASSLSRDRDYGYTF. The sequenced CDR3 bases are TGTGCCAGCAGCCTGTCCCGGGACAGGGACTATGGC. The full variable domain, completed using reference TRBV7-9 and TRBJ1-2, is DTGVSQNPRHKITKRGQNVTFRCDPISEHNRLYWYRQTLGQGPEFLTYFQNEAQLEKSRLLSDRFSAERPKGSFSTLEIQRTEQGDSAMYLCASSLSRDRDYGYTFGSGTRLTVV.